The source of this T cell receptor (beta chain) is a study of T cell repertoires in cytomegalovirus infection. Overall study findings and caveats: Predominance within the ex vivo response was attributable to HLA-C-restricted CMV-specific TCR beta clonotypes.

The CDR3 consists of 14 residues. Germline CDR1 SGDLS, CDR2 YYNGEE. Trimming took 4 bases from V and 1 from J, leaving 11 bases between them. TCRdb itself ran the reads through MiXCR, one entry per CDR3 protein. The profile shows approximately 260,000 distinct CDR3 sequences, about 18% of them singletons. In regard to this clonotype: Its specificity is not known.

This TCR was recovered from a human donor in good health (CMV status not recorded). Some clones in this sample may be carry-over from other donors' samples. Sequencing was done on a sample of CD8+ T cells from PBMCs. The chain links TRBV9 to TRBJ1-1; D remains unclear. The chain's CDR3 is CASSPALGNTEAFF. As DNA, the CDR3 is TGTGCCAGCAGCCCAGCCTTAGGGAACACTGAAGCTTTCTTT.